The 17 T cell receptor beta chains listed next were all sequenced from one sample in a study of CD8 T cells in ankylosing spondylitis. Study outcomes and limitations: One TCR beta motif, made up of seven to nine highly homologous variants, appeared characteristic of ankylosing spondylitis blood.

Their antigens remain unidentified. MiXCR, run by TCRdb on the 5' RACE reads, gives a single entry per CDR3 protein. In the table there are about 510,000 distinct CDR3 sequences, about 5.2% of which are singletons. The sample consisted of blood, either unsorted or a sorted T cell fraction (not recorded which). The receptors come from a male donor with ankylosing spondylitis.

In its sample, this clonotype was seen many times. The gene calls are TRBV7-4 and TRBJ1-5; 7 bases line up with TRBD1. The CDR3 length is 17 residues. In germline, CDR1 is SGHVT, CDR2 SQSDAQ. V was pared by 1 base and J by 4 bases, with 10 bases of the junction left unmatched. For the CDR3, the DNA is TGTGCCAGCAGCTTAGAGGTAGGGCCAGGGGGTAATCAGCCCCAGCATTTT. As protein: CASSLEVGPGGNQPQHF.

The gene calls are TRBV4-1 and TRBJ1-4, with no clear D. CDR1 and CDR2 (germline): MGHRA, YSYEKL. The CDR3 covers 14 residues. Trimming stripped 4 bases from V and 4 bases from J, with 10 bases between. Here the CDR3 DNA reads TGCGCCAGCAGCCCCCAGGCCCTTAATGAAAAACTGTTTTTT. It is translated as CASSPQALNEKLFF.

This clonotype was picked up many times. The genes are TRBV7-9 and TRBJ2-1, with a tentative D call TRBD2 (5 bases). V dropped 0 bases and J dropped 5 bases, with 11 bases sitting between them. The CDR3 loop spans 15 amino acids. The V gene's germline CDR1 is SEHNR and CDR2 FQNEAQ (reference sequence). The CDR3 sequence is CASSLAGVTNNEQFF. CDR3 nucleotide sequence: TGTGCCAGCAGCTTAGCGGGAGTAACCAACAATGAGCAGTTCTTC.

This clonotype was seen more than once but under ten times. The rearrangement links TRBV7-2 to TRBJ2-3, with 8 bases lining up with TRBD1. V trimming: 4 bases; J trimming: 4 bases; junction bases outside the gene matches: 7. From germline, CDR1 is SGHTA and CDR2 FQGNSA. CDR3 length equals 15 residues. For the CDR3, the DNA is TGTGCCAGCAGCTACGCAGGGGGCACGCCAGATACGCAGTATTTT. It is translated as CASSYAGGTPDTQYF.

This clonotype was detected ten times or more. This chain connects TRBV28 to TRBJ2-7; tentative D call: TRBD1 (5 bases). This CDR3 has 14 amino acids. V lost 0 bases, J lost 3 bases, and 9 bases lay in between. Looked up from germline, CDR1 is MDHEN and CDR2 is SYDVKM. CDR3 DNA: TGTGCCAGCAGTTTATGGTTCCAGGGCTACGAGCAGTACTTC. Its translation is CASSLWFQGYEQYF.

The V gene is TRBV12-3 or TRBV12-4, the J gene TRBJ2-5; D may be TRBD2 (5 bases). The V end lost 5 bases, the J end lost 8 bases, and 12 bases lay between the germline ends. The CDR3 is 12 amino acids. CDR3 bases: TGTGCCAGCAGTCCCACCCGGGGTACCCAGTACTTC. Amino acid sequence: CASSPTRGTQYF.

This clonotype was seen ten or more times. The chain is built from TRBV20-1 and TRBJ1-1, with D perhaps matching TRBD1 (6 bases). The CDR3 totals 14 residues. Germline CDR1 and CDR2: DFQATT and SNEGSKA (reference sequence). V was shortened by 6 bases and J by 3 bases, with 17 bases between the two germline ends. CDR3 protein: CSAQYAGADTEAFF. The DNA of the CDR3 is TGCAGTGCCCAGTACGCAGGGGCCGACACTGAAGCTTTCTTT.

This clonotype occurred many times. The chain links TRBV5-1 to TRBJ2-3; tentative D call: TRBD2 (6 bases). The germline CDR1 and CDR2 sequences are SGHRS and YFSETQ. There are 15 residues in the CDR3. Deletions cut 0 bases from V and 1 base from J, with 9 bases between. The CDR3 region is CASSLEAGGTDTQYF. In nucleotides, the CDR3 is TGCGCCAGCAGCTTGGAAGCGGGCGGCACAGATACGCAGTATTTT.

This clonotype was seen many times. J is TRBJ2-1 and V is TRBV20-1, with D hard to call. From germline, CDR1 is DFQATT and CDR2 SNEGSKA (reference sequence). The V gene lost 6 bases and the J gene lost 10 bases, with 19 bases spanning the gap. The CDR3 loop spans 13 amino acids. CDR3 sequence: CSARSVLREEQFF. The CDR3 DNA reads TGCAGTGCCCGGTCGGTTCTTCGAGAGGAGCAGTTCTTC.

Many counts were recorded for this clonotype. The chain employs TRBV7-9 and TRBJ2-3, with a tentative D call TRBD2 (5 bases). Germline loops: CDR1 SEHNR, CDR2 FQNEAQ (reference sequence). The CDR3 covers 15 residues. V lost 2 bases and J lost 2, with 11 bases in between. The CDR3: CASSLLSGTTDTQYF. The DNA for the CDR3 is TGTGCCAGCAGCTTATTGTCGGGAACCACAGATACGCAGTATTTT. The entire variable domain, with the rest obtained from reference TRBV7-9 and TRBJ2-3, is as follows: DTGVSQNPRHKITKRGQNVTFRCDPISEHNRLYWYRQTLGQGPEFLTYFQNEAQLEKSRLLSDRFSAERPKGSFSTLEIQRTEQGDSAMYLCASSLLSGTTDTQYFGPGTRLTVL.

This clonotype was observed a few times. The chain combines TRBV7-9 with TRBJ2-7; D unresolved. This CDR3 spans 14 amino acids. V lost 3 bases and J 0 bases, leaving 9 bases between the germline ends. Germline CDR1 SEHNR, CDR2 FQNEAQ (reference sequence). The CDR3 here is CASSFTASSYEQYF. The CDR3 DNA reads TGTGCCAGCAGCTTTACGGCTAGCTCCTACGAGCAGTACTTC.

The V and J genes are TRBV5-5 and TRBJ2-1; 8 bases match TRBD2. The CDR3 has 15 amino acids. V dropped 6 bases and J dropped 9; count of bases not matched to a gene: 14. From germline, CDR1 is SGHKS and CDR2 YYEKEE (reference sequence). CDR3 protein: CASTNNRVGRGEQFF. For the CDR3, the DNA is TGTGCCAGCACCAACAACCGAGTCGGGAGGGGTGAGCAGTTCTTC.

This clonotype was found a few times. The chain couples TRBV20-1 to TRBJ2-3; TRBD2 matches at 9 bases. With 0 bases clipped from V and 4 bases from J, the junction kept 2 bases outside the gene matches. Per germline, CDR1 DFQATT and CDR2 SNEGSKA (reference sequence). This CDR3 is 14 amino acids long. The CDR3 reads CSAREAGGPDTQYF. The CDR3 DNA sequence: TGCAGTGCTAGAGAGGCGGGAGGGCCAGATACGCAGTATTTT.

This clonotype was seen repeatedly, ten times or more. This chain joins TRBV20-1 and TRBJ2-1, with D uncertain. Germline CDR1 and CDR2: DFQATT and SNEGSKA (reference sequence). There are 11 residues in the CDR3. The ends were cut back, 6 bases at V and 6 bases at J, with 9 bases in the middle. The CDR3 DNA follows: TGCAGTGCCGCATCCCCCAATGAGCAGTTCTTC. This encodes CSAASPNEQFF.

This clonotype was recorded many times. The DNA for the CDR3 is TGTGCCAGCAGCCCCCCCTCCAGGCAGGCAACCTGGGGGACCGGGGAGCTGTTTTTT. It is translated as CASSPPSRQATWGTGELFF. The gene calls are TRBV9 and TRBJ2-2; either TRBD1 or TRBD2 may fit D (5 bases each). With 4 bases removed from V and 5 bases from J, the gap between germline ends came to 27 bases. Germline assignment: CDR1 SGDLS and CDR2 YYNGEE. The CDR3 covers 19 residues.

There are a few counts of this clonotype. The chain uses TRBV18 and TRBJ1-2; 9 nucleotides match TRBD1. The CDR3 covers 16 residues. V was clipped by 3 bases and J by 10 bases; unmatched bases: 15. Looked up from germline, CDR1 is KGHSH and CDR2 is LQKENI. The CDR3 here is CASSPDVTGGSGVYTF. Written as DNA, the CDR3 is TGTGCCAGCTCACCTGACGTCACAGGGGGCTCCGGAGTCTACACCTTC.

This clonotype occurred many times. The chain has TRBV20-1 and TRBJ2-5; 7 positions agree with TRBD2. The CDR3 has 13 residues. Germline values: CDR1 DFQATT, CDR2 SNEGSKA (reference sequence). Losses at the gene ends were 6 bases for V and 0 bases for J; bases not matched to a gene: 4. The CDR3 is CSASGTNQETQYF. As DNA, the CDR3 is TGCAGTGCGTCCGGGACTAACCAAGAGACCCAGTACTTC.